These 18 T cell receptor beta chains were all obtained from the same sample, sequenced in a study of CD8+ T cells in alopecia areata (dated 2018 in TCRdb). The library was obtained by the immunoSEQ multiplex PCR assay. RNA was extracted from all samples and reverse transcribed into cDNA as template for TCR sequencing. TCRdb took over this immuneACCESS table, retaining in-frame rearrangements with V and J assigned. Such tables are incomplete; in checked studies, under half of the missing clones stem from an unresolved V gene, and the remainder is unexplained. The sample records 75,000 to 85,000 clones, roughly 66% of which are singletons. The ten largest account for about a quarter of the sample. The time point label for this specimen denotes: around 26 weeks on oral tofacitinib. The treatment or condition tag for this specimen amounts to: oral pan-JAK inhibitor, 5-10 mg twice daily. The source material was CD8+ T cells sorted from blood, sampled at week 24, from a patient treated with tofacitinib. The receptors were sampled from a human donor with alopecia areata.

This chain links TRBV30 with TRBJ1-1, with D uncertain. CDR3 length: 13 amino acids. V lost 3 bases and J 0 bases, leaving 8 bases between the germline ends. Per germline, CDR1 GTSNPN and CDR2 SVGIG (reference sequence). In DNA form, the CDR3 reads TGTGCCTGGAGACTGGGGATGAACACTGAAGCTTTCTTT. Translation gives CAWRLGMNTEAFF. The complete variable domain, with remaining parts taken from reference TRBV30 and TRBJ1-1, reads SQTIHQWPATLVQPVGSPLSLECTVEGTSNPNLYWYRQAAGRGLQLLFYSVGIGQISSEVPQNLSASRPQDRQFILSSKKLLLSDSGFYLCAWRLGMNTEAFFGQGTRLTVV.

The chain uses TRBV5-4 and TRBJ2-7; 8 bases are shared with TRBD1. Germline CDR1 SGHNT, CDR2 YYREEE (reference sequence). V trimming: 4 bases; J trimming: 3 bases; junction bases outside the gene matches: 3. The CDR3 is 13 residues long. As DNA, the CDR3 is TGTGCCAGCAGCCCTGACAGGGGCTACGAGCAGTACTTC. Protein: CASSPDRGYEQYF.

V is TRBV29-1 and J is TRBJ2-1; perhaps TRBD1 as D (5 bases). CDR3 length: 15 amino acids. Per germline, CDR1 SQVTM and CDR2 ANQGSEA. The V gene lost 7 bases and the J gene lost 5 bases, with 21 bases spanning the gap. The CDR3 sequence: CSGGRAPAQDNEQFF. CDR3 in DNA: TGCAGCGGGGGCAGAGCCCCTGCCCAAGACAATGAGCAGTTCTTC.

The CDR3 loop reads CASRFHPAQAATHYGYTF. The CDR3 DNA is TGTGCCAGCAGGTTCCACCCAGCCCAGGCCGCCACTCACTATGGCTACACCTTC. This chain uses TRBV7-9 with TRBJ1-2; D is undetermined. The CDR3 runs to 18 residues. V was trimmed by 6 bases and J by 3 bases, leaving 26 bases between them. CDR1 SEHNR and CDR2 FQNEAQ come from the germline V gene (reference sequence).

This clone showed up just once. V gene TRBV2 combines with J gene TRBJ2-1; possibly TRBD2 for D (7 bases). Looked up from germline, CDR1 is SNHLY and CDR2 is FYNNEI. The CDR3 is made up of 19 amino acids. Trimming took off 3 bases at V and 4 bases at J, with 25 bases between the two ends. CDR3: CASSDGHVDKGGPYNEQFF. The CDR3 DNA follows: TGTGCCAGCAGTGACGGCCACGTGGATAAGGGGGGGCCATACAATGAGCAGTTCTTC.

The chain is built from TRBV4-1 and TRBJ2-7; TRBD1 or TRBD2 may be the D gene (5 bases each). The germline V and J ends were trimmed by 4 bases and 0 bases, with 19 bases remaining between them. The CDR3 runs to 17 residues. The germline V gene encodes CDR1 MGHRA and CDR2 YSYEKL. Written as DNA, the CDR3 is TGCGCCAGCAGCCTCAGGGACCCTGGGGGAAACTCCTACGAGCAGTACTTC. As protein: CASSLRDPGGNSYEQYF.

The chain recombines TRBV4-3 with TRBJ2-4; 15 bases agree with TRBD2. CDR3 length: 18 residues. Trimming at V came to 1 base and at J to 3 bases, leaving 4 bases not matched to a gene. Germline-derived CDR1 and CDR2 are LGHNA and YSLEER. DNA of the CDR3: TGCGCCAGCAGCCAAGCGGGACTAGCGGGGGGAGGCAAAAACATTCAGTACTTC. Its protein product is CASSQAGLAGGGKNIQYF.

This clone was seen a few times. The V and J genes are TRBV4-2 and TRBJ2-3; D is uncertain. Per germline, CDR1 LGHNA and CDR2 YNFKEQ. The ends were cut back, 5 bases at V and 3 bases at J, with 9 bases in the middle. CDR3 length: 13 amino acids. This CDR3 reads CASSLRPTDTQYF. CDR3 nucleotides: TGTGCCAGCAGCTTGAGGCCTACAGATACGCAGTATTTT.

This chain uses TRBV19 with TRBJ1-5; 7 nucleotides line up with TRBD1. CDR3 length: 14 residues. J gave up 7 bases and V 7 bases, and 10 bases lay outside the gene matches. Germline CDR1 LNHDA, CDR2 SQIVND (reference sequence). CDR3 coding DNA: TGTGCCAGTAACGACAGGGCGGCGGGCCAGCCCCAGCATTTT. Residues: CASNDRAAGQPQHF.

This chain joins TRBV6-1 and TRBJ2-7, with D unresolved. The germline CDR1 and CDR2 sequences are MNHNS and SASEGT. CDR3 size: 15 residues. With 7 bases removed from V and 5 bases from J, the gap between germline ends came to 21 bases. The CDR3 here is CASIAERWSIHEQYF. For the CDR3, the DNA is TGTGCCAGCATTGCGGAGCGCTGGTCCATCCACGAGCAGTACTTC.

The chain is built from TRBV5-6 and TRBJ2-3; D is perhaps TRBD1 or TRBD2 (6 bases each). The CDR3 totals 17 residues. Germline CDR1 is SGHDT and CDR2 is YYEEEE. Trimming cost V 1 base and J 2 bases, with 17 bases left between them. CDR3 nucleotide sequence: TGTGCCAGCAGCTTGTGGGGGGCCGCTACCCACACAGATACGCAGTATTTT. It codes for CASSLWGAATHTDTQYF.

V is TRBV25-1 and J is TRBJ1-1; D is perhaps TRBD1 (5 bases). Trimming stripped 3 bases from V and 1 base from J, with 9 bases between. The CDR3 has 14 residues. Germline V gives CDR1 MGHDK, CDR2 SYGVNS. The CDR3 sequence is CASSEGRRNTEAFF. CDR3 nucleotide sequence: TGTGCCAGCAGTGAGGGACGAAGGAACACTGAAGCTTTCTTT.

The chain employs TRBV30 and TRBJ2-7; the match to TRBD2 covers 9 bases. The CDR3 spans 16 residues. From germline, CDR1 is GTSNPN and CDR2 SVGIG (reference sequence). V was pared by 3 bases and J by 7 bases, with 16 bases of the junction left unmatched. CDR3 nucleotides: TGTGCCTGGAGGATCCCCTTCCCTAGCGGGAACCGTGAGCAGTACTTC. Encoded protein: CAWRIPFPSGNREQYF. The entire variable domain, with the rest obtained from reference TRBV30 and TRBJ2-7, is as follows: SQTIHQWPATLVQPVGSPLSLECTVEGTSNPNLYWYRQAAGRGLQLLFYSVGIGQISSEVPQNLSASRPQDRQFILSSKKLLLSDSGFYLCAWRIPFPSGNREQYFGPGTRLTVT.

The V call is TRBV11-3, the J call TRBJ2-6; tentatively, D is TRBD1 (5 bases). Germline V lookup: CDR1 SGHNT, CDR2 YENEEA. The CDR3 loop spans 17 amino acids. Trimming cost V 8 bases and J 2 bases, with 19 bases left between them. CDR3 sequence reads: CASESQRAGTGANVLTF. Written as DNA, the CDR3 is TGTGCCAGCGAATCTCAACGGGCAGGGACTGGGGCCAACGTCCTGACTTTC. The full variable domain, its missing parts supplied by reference TRBV11-3 and TRBJ2-6, is EAGVVQSPRYKIIEKKQPVAFWCNPISGHNTLYWYLQNLGQGPELLIRYENEEAVDDSQLPKDRFSAERLKGVDSTLKIQPAELGDSAVYLCASESQRAGTGANVLTFGAGSRLTVL.

The V call is TRBV25-1, the J call TRBJ2-5; possibly TRBD1 for D (6 bases). There are 15 residues in the CDR3. The germline V gene encodes CDR1 MGHDK and CDR2 SYGVNS. The ends were cut back, 2 bases at V and 4 bases at J, with 14 bases in the middle. CDR3 DNA: TGTGCCAGCAGTGAAGCGACAGGAGTACGAGAGACCCAGTACTTC. Its protein is CASSEATGVRETQYF.

This chain joins TRBV7-9 and TRBJ2-3; D is possibly TRBD2 (5 bases). CDR1 is SEHNR, CDR2 FQNEAQ, per germline (reference sequence). Trimming pared 5 bases from V and 0 bases from J, leaving 12 bases between. The CDR3 is 15 residues long. CDR3 in DNA: TGTGCCAGCAGCCCCCCCGGGGTTAGCACAGATACGCAGTATTTT. Its translation: CASSPPGVSTDTQYF.

This clone has just a few counts. V and J are TRBV5-5 and TRBJ2-7; 9 positions match TRBD1. The CDR3 extends over 15 amino acids. V lost 1 base and J lost 5; bases outside the gene matches: 7. Germline-derived CDR1 and CDR2 are SGHKS and YYEKEE (reference sequence). The CDR3 sequence: CASSLLGQGDHEQYF. The CDR3 DNA sequence: TGTGCCAGCAGCTTGCTGGGACAGGGTGATCACGAGCAGTACTTC.

This sequence joins TRBV7-9 and TRBJ1-5, with D perhaps TRBD1 (6 bases). The CDR3 sequence is 14 residues long. The V gene lost 5 bases and the J gene lost 4 bases, with 12 bases spanning the gap. Germline V gives CDR1 SEHNR, CDR2 FQNEAQ (reference sequence). CDR3 nucleotides: TGTGCCAGCAGCCCGTCGACAGGAAATCAGCCCCAGCATTTT. Amino acid sequence: CASSPSTGNQPQHF. Variable domain in full (rest from reference TRBV7-9 and TRBJ1-5): DTGVSQNPRHKITKRGQNVTFRCDPISEHNRLYWYRQTLGQGPEFLTYFQNEAQLEKSRLLSDRFSAERPKGSFSTLEIQRTEQGDSAMYLCASSPSTGNQPQHFGDGTRLSIL.